The source of this TCR beta chain is a study of shared clonotypes between healthy human individuals. Deep level was the assay's run setting. Sequencing used immunoSEQ multiplex PCR; TCRdb keeps in-frame clones, though not all of them. The data contain more than 2 million clones, approximately 96% of them singletons. CDR3 length: 15 residues. Trimming pared 3 bases from V and 2 bases from J, leaving 14 bases between. Germline loops: CDR1 MNHEY, CDR2 SMNVEV (reference sequence). The chain employs TRBV27 and TRBJ2-7; no clear D gene. The sequence was obtained from a man between 18 and 29 years old in good health. The sequencing sample was made of naive CD4+ T cells sorted from blood. Subset in this sample: CD45RA+ positively selected. The CDR3 is CASSLTPAFPYEQYF. In DNA, the CDR3 is TGTGCCAGCAGTTTGACCCCCGCGTTCCCCTACGAGCAGTACTTC.